These 20 T cell receptor beta chains were sequenced from one sample in a study of OX40 agonist ivuxolimab in advanced cancers. Using immunoSEQ multiplex PCR, the repertoire was profiled, and TCRdb retains in-frame clones only, with some absent. The table includes around 100,000 clones, approximately 90% detected once. The sequencing here drew on CD4+ or CD8+ T cells sorted from blood, taken in a trial of the OX40 agonist ivuxolimab. The receptor set was obtained from an adult with an advanced solid tumor such as melanoma, head and neck, liver or kidney cancer.

The chain has TRBV6-4 and TRBJ2-4; the D gene is possibly TRBD1 (8 bases). This CDR3 comprises 22 residues. Per germline, CDR1 MRHNA and CDR2 SNTAGT. Trimming took 2 bases from V and 0 from J, leaving 29 bases between them. The CDR3: CASSDPTVKGGTGYLAKNIQYF. As DNA, the CDR3 is TGTGCCAGCAGTGACCCGACCGTTAAGGGGGGGACAGGTTACTTAGCCAAAAACATTCAGTACTTC.

V is TRBV5-8 and J is TRBJ1-2, with 7 bases matching TRBD1. In germline, CDR1 is SGHTS, CDR2 YDEGEE. With V trimmed by 5 bases and J by 4 bases, 8 bases remained unmatched. This CDR3 is built from 14 residues. The DNA for the CDR3 is TGTGCCAGCAGGTCTAGGGGGCGAAGCTATGGCTACACCTTC. Amino acid sequence: CASRSRGRSYGYTF.

The chain links TRBV7-5 to TRBJ2-4; no DNA check was done on the table's D call, TRBD1. TRBV7-5 is a recognized pseudogene. This CDR3 region has 19 residues. CDR3: CVRSLRPDREGLAKNIQYF. The CDR3, as DNA: TGTGTCAGAAGCTTACGTCCGGACAGGGAGGGATTGGCCAAAAACATTCAGTACTTC.

CDR3 residues: CASGERTGVGTQYF. The CDR3, as DNA: TGTGCCAGCGGAGAGAGGACAGGGGTCGGGACCCAGTACTTC. The rearrangement links TRBV6-1 to TRBJ2-5, with TRBD1 matching over 9 bases. Trimming at V came to 8 bases and at J to 7 bases, leaving 11 bases not matched to a gene. Germline values: CDR1 MNHNS, CDR2 SASEGT. CDR3 length equals 14 residues.

This rearrangement joins TRBV7-3 to TRBJ2-3; a possible D gene is TRBD2 (6 bases). V lost 5 bases to trimming and J lost 4 bases, with 10 bases between them. The V gene's germline CDR1 is SGHTA and CDR2 FQGTGA. The CDR3 runs to 13 residues. CDR3 sequence reads: CASSPSGADTQYF. The CDR3 region has the DNA TGTGCCAGCAGCCCCTCGGGGGCAGATACGCAGTATTTT. The full variable domain, with the rest looked up from reference TRBV7-3 and TRBJ2-3, is GAGVSQTPSNKVTEKGKYVELRCDPISGHTALYWYRQSLGQGPEFLIYFQGTGAADDSGLPNDRFFAVRPEGSVSTLKIQRTERGDSAVYLCASSPSGADTQYFGPGTRLTVL.

The J gene is TRBJ1-2, the V gene TRBV30; D call uncertain. CDR3 size: 14 residues. Germline CDR1 and CDR2: GTSNPN and SVGIG (reference sequence). Trimming shortened V by 3 bases and J by 2 bases, and 13 bases separated the two germline ends. The chain's CDR3 is CAWRQQAGNYGYTF. As DNA, the CDR3 is TGTGCCTGGAGACAGCAAGCGGGGAACTATGGCTACACCTTC.

The chain links TRBV11-1 to TRBJ1-1, with D possibly being TRBD1 (5 bases). CDR3 length: 13 amino acids. Trimming took off 4 bases at V and 7 bases at J, with 13 bases between the two ends. The V gene's germline CDR1 is SGHAT and CDR2 FQDESV (reference sequence). DNA for the CDR3: TGTGCCAGCAGCTCCAGGCGGGGGTTTGAAGCTTTCTTT. This encodes CASSSRRGFEAFF.

This chain links TRBV10-1 with TRBJ2-3; 9 positions agree with TRBD2. The length of the CDR3 is 15 residues. CDR1 is WNHNN, CDR2 SYGVQD, per germline (reference sequence). The ends lost 6 bases at V and 1 base at J; junction bases unmatched: 5. CDR3 nucleotide sequence: TGCGCCAGCAGCCCCCGCGGGAGGGGCACAGATACGCAGTATTTT. The encoded protein is CASSPRGRGTDTQYF.

This clone has a single count. The rearrangement uses TRBV19 and TRBJ2-3, with TRBD2 identical over 9 bases. The CDR3 loop spans 13 amino acids. Per germline, CDR1 LNHDA and CDR2 SQIVND (reference sequence). V lost 8 bases to trimming and J lost 2 bases; unmatched junction nucleotides: 2. The DNA for the CDR3 is TGTGCCAGTGGGACTAGCAACACAGATACGCAGTATTTT. It encodes CASGTSNTDTQYF.

The genes are TRBV19 and TRBJ2-1; a possible D gene is TRBD1 (6 bases). The CDR3 consists of 12 residues. V dropped 3 bases and J dropped 7 bases, with 7 bases sitting between them. Per the germline V gene, CDR1 is LNHDA and CDR2 is SQIVND (reference sequence). This chain's CDR3 is CASSIRGNEQFF. The CDR3 nucleotides read TGTGCCAGTAGTATCAGGGGTAATGAGCAGTTCTTC.

The CDR3, as DNA: TGTGCCACCAGCAGAGACACCAGGGGCAACACCATATATTTT. As protein: CATSRDTRGNTIYF. The rearrangement links TRBV15 to TRBJ1-3; TRBD1 is a possible D gene (6 bases). The CDR3 contains 14 residues. From germline, CDR1 is LNHNV and CDR2 YYDKDF (reference sequence). Trimming removed 0 bases at V and 7 bases at J, with 10 bases between.

The chain joins TRBV30 to TRBJ1-1; D possibly corresponds to TRBD1 (6 bases). Germline CDR1 and CDR2: GTSNPN and SVGIG (reference sequence). The V gene lost 2 bases and the J gene lost 3 bases, with 13 bases spanning the gap. This CDR3 comprises 14 residues. This CDR3 reads CAWSPPGQYTEAFF. For the CDR3, the DNA is TGTGCCTGGAGTCCCCCGGGACAATACACTGAAGCTTTCTTT. Combining the CDR3 with reference TRBV30 and TRBJ1-1 gives the whole variable domain SQTIHQWPATLVQPVGSPLSLECTVEGTSNPNLYWYRQAAGRGLQLLFYSVGIGQISSEVPQNLSASRPQDRQFILSSKKLLLSDSGFYLCAWSPPGQYTEAFFGQGTRLTVV.

V is TRBV7-9 and J is TRBJ1-3, with a weak D call TRBD1 (5 bases). Trimming shortened V by 4 bases and J by 1 base, and 17 bases separated the two germline ends. From germline, CDR1 is SEHNR and CDR2 FQNEAQ (reference sequence). The CDR3 is 17 amino acids. For the CDR3, the DNA is TGTGCCAGCAGCTCACCCACCGGGACCATGTCTGGAAACACCATATATTTT. This sequence encodes CASSSPTGTMSGNTIYF.

The chain has TRBV5-1 and TRBJ2-7, with 9 bases matching TRBD1. Germline trimming cut 3 bases from V and 2 bases from J; bases unmatched to any gene: 6. The CDR3 totals 15 residues. Germline CDR1 reads SGHRS; CDR2 reads YFSETQ. The CDR3 nucleotides are TGCGCCAGCAGCTACCTGGACAGGGGACCCTACGAGCAGTACTTC. It specifies CASSYLDRGPYEQYF.

The rearrangement joins TRBV5-4 to TRBJ1-2; D gene ambiguous. From germline, CDR1 is SGHNT and CDR2 YYREEE (reference sequence). The CDR3 loop spans 17 amino acids. Trimming took off 0 bases at V and 8 bases at J, with 23 bases between the two ends. The CDR3 sequence is CASSLDGDPTRPMGYTF. Here the CDR3 DNA reads TGTGCCAGCAGCTTGGATGGGGATCCAACTCGGCCTATGGGCTACACCTTC.

The V gene is TRBV27, the J gene TRBJ2-7; 10 bases line up with TRBD1. Losses at the gene ends were 5 bases for V and 5 bases for J; bases not matched to a gene: 15. Per germline, CDR1 MNHEY and CDR2 SMNVEV (reference sequence). The CDR3 sequence is 17 residues long. In DNA, the CDR3 is TGTGCCAGCAGTCTCTCACTACCGGGACAGGGGTCCCACGAGCAGTACTTC. It is translated as CASSLSLPGQGSHEQYF.

V usage is TRBV19 and J usage is TRBJ1-1, with 8 bases that match TRBD1. The CDR3 length is 15 residues. With V trimmed by 4 bases and J by 0 bases, 4 bases remained unmatched. Per the germline V gene, CDR1 is LNHDA and CDR2 is SQIVND (reference sequence). The CDR3 loop reads CASSRGTGMNTEAFF. CDR3 nucleotide sequence: TGTGCCAGTAGTAGAGGGACAGGCATGAACACTGAAGCTTTCTTT.

Only one count was recorded for this clone. One end of the junction fails to match germline, which may point to a read error. This chain uses TRBV6-5 with TRBJ2-7, with D unclear. Germline assignment: CDR1 MNHEY and CDR2 SVGAGI. There are 13 residues in the CDR3. CDR3 residues: CASSESVTYGQYF. Written as DNA, the CDR3 is TGTGCCAGCAGTGAATCGGTAACCTACGGGCAGTACTTC.

This clone was seen only a few times. V and J are TRBV18 and TRBJ2-6; 7 bases match TRBD1. Germline lookup yields CDR1 KGHSH and CDR2 LQKENI. V lost 4 bases and J lost 0; bases outside the gene matches: 6. The CDR3 has 17 residues. CDR3 sequence: CASSLRTGNSGANVLTF. The CDR3 DNA reads TGTGCCAGCTCACTTAGGACAGGTAACTCTGGGGCCAACGTCCTGACTTTC.

This chain links TRBV6-1 with TRBJ1-2; tentative D call: TRBD1 (6 bases). V gave up 0 bases and J gave up 1 base, with 12 bases separating them. Germline CDR1 MNHNS, CDR2 SASEGT. The CDR3 extends over 16 amino acids. The CDR3 is CASSEAGRGLNYGYTF. CDR3 bases: TGTGCCAGCAGTGAAGCAGGACGGGGGCTTAACTATGGCTACACCTTC.